This T cell receptor beta chain was sequenced for a study of cytomegalovirus exposure and HLA in healthy donors. Primers included in the PCR were 60 Vbeta and 13 Jbeta primers. The data were produced by immunoSEQ multiplex PCR, yet TCRdb's version contains in-frame clones alone and is incomplete. In the table there are about 82,000 clones, 74% of which are singletons. Notes on this clone: Its antigen is unknown. An end of the junction does not agree with germline; a read error may underlie this.

The CDR3 covers 12 residues. The germline CDR1 and CDR2 sequences are GTSNPN and SVGIG (reference sequence). Findings and limits, study-wide: Sequencing likely caused a cluster of highly shared sequence variants. Roughly even sequencing depth across donors was the assumption behind the presence/absence analyses. In a later analysis, the majority of CMV-associated beta chains seemingly showed HLA restriction.

The V call is TRBV30, the J call TRBJ1-1, with D possibly matching TRBD1 (5 bases). This TCR derives from a man aged 35-49 years in good health and CMV-seropositive. The sample comprised PBMCs. The CDR3 DNA sequence: TGTGCCTGGAACGGGCCAAGGGGCAACCGACCCTTT. Protein: CAWNGPRGNRPF.